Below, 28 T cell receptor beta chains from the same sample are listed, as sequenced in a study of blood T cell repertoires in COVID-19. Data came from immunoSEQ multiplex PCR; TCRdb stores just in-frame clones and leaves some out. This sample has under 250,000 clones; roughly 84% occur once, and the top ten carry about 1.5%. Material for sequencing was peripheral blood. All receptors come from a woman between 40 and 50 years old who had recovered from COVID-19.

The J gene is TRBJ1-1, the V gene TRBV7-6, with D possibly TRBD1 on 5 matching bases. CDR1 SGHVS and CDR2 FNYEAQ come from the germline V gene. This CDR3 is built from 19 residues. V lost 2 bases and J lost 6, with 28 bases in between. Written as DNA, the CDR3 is TGTGCCAGCAGCTTACTCCACCAGGGTCGGCAGGGTTTTGATGCTGAAGCTTTCTTT. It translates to CASSLLHQGRQGFDAEAFF.

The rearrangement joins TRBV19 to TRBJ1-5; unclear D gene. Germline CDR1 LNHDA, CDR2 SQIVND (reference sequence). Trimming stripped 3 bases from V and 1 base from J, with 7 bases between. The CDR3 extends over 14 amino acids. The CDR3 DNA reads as TGTGCCAGTAGTATTGTCCCGAGCAATCAGCCCCAGCATTTT. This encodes CASSIVPSNQPQHF.

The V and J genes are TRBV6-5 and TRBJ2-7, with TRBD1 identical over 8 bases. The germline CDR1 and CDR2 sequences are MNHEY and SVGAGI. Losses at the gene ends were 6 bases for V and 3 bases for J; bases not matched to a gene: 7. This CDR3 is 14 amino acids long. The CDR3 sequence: CASSQTDRDYEQYF. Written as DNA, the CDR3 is TGTGCCAGCAGCCAGACGGACAGGGACTACGAGCAGTACTTC.

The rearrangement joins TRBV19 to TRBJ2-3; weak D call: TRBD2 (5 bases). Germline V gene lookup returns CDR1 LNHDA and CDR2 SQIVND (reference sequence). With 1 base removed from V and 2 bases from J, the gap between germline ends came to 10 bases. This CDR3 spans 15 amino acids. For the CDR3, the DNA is TGTGCCAGTAGTATAGGAAAGGGAGTCACAGATACGCAGTATTTT. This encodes CASSIGKGVTDTQYF.

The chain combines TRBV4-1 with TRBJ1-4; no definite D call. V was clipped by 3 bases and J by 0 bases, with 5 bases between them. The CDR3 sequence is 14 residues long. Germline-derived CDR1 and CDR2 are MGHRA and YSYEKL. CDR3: CASSQTPTNEKLFF. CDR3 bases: TGCGCCAGCAGCCAGACACCAACTAATGAAAAACTGTTTTTT.

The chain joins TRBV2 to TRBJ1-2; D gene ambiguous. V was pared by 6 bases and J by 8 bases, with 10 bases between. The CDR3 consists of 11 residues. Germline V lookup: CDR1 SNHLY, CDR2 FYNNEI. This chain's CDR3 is CASSESGGYTF. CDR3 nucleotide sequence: TGTGCCAGCAGCGAGTCGGGAGGCTACACCTTC.

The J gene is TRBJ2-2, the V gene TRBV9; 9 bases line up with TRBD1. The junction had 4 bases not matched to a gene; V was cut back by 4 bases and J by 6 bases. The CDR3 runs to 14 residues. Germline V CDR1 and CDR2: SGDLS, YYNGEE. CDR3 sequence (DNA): TGTGCCAGCAGCTTACACAGGGGGCCCGGGGAGCTGTTTTTT. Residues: CASSLHRGPGELFF.

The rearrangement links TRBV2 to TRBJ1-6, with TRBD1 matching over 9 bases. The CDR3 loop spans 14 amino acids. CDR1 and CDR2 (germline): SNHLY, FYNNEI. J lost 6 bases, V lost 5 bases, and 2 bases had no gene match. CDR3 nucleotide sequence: TGTGCCAGCAGTATACAGGGGGCTAATTCACCCCTCCACTTT. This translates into CASSIQGANSPLHF.

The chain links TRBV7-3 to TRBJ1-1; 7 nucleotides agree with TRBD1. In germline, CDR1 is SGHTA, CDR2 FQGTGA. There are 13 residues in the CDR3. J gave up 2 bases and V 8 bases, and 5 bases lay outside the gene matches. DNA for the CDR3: TGTGCCAGCCGGGGACAGCCCAACACTGAAGCTTTCTTT. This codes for CASRGQPNTEAFF.

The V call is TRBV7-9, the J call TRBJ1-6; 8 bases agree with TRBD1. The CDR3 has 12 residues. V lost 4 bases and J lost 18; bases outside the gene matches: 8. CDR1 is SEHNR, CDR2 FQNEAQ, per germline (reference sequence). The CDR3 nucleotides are TGTGCCAGCAGCTCGGACAGGGAAGCTCCCCACTTT. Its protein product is CASSSDREAPHF.

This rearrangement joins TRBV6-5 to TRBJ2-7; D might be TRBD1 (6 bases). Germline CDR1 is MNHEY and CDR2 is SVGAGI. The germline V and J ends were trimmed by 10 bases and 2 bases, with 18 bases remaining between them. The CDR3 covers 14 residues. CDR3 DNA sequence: TGTGCCACCCAAACCGGGACACTAACCTACGAGCAGTACTTC. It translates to CATQTGTLTYEQYF.

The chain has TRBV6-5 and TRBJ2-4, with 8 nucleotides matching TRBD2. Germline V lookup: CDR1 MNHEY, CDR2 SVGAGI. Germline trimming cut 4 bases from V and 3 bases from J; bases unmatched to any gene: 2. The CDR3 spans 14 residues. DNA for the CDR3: TGTGCCAGCAGTTGGGGACTAGGCAAAAACATTCAGTACTTC. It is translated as CASSWGLGKNIQYF.

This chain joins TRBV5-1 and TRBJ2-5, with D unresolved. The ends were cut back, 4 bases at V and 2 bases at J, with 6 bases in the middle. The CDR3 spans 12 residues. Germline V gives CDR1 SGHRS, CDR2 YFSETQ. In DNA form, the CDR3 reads TGCGCCAGCAGCCTCACACAAGAGACCCAGTACTTC. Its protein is CASSLTQETQYF. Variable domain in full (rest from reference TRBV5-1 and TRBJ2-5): KAGVTQTPRYLIKTRGQQVTLSCSPISGHRSVSWYQQTPGQGLQFLFEYFSETQRNKGNFPGRFSGRQFSNSRSEMNVSTLELGDSALYLCASSLTQETQYFGPGTRLLVL.

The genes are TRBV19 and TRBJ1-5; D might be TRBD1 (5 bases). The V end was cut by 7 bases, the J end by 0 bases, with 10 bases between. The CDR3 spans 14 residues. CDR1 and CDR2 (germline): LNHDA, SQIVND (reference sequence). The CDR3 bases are TGTGCCAGTACACGACAGTATAGCAATCAGCCCCAGCATTTT. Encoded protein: CASTRQYSNQPQHF. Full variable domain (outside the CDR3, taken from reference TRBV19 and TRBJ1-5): DGGITQSPKYLFRKEGQNVTLSCEQNLNHDAMYWYRQDPGQGLRLIYYSQIVNDFQKGDIAEGYSVSREKKESFPLTVTSAQKNPTAFYLCASTRQYSNQPQHFGDGTRLSIL.

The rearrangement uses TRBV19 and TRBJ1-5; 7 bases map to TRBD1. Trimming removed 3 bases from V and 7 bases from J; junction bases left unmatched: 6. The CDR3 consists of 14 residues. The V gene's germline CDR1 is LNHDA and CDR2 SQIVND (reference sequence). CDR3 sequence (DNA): TGTGCCAGTAGTATCTCAGGGGGAGGCCAGCCCCAGCATTTT. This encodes CASSISGGGQPQHF.

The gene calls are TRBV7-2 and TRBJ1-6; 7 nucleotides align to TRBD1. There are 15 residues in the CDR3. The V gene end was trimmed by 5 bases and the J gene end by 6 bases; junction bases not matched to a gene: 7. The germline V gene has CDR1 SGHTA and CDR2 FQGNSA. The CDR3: CASSPLGGGNSPLHF. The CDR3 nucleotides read TGTGCCAGCAGCCCCCTAGGGGGCGGTAATTCACCCCTCCACTTT.

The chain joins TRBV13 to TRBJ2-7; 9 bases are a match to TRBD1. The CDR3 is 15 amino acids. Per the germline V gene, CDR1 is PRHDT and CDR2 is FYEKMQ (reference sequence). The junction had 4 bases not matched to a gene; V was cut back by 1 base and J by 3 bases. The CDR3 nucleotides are TGTGCCAGCAGCTTAGCGGACAGGGGCATCTACGAGCAGTACTTC. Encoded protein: CASSLADRGIYEQYF.

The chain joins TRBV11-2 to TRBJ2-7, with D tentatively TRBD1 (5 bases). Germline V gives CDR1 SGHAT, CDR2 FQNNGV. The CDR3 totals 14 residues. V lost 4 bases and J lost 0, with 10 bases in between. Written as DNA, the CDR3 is TGTGCCAGCAGCTCCCGACAGTCCTCCTACGAGCAGTACTTC. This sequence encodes CASSSRQSSYEQYF.

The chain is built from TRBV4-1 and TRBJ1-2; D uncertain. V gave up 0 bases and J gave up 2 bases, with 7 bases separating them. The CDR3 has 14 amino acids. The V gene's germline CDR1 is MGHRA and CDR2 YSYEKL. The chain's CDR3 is CASSQDPGNYGYTF. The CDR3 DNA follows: TGCGCCAGCAGCCAAGACCCCGGGAACTATGGCTACACCTTC.

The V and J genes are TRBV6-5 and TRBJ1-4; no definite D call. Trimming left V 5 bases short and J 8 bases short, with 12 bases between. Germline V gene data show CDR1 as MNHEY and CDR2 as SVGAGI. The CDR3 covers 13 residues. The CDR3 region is CASSHPPGEKLFF. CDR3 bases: TGTGCCAGCAGTCACCCCCCGGGGGAAAAACTGTTTTTT.

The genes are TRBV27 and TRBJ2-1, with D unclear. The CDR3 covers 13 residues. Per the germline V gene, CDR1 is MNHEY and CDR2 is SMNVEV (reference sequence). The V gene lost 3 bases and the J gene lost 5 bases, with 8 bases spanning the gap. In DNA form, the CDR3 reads TGTGCCAGCAGTTTTCGGGTTCACAATGAGCAGTTCTTC. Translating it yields CASSFRVHNEQFF.

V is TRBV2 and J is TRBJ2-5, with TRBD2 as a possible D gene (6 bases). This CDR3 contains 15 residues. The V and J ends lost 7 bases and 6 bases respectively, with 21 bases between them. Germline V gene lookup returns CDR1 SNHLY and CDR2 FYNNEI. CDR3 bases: TGTGCCAGCAAGATAGCACCGGGGCTAGCGAAGACCCAGTACTTC. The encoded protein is CASKIAPGLAKTQYF.

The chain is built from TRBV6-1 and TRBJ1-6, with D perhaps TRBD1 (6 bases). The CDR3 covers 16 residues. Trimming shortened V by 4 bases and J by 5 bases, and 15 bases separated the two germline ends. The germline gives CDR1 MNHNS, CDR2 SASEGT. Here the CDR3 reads CASSVGQRADNSPLHF. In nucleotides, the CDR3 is TGTGCCAGCAGTGTAGGACAGAGAGCGGATAATTCACCCCTCCACTTT.

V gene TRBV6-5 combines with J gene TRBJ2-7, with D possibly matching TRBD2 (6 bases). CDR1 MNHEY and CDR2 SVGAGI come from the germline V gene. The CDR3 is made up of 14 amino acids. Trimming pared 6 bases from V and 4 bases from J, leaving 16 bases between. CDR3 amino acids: CASRAGGASYEQYF. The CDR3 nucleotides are TGTGCCAGCAGGGCAGGCGGGGCAAGTTACGAGCAGTACTTC.

In DNA, the CDR3 is TGTGCCAGCAGCTTTGGACAACAAGAGCAGTACTTC. It encodes CASSFGQQEQYF. The chain couples TRBV5-4 to TRBJ2-7, with D tentatively TRBD1 (5 bases). Germline loops: CDR1 SGHNT, CDR2 YYREEE (reference sequence). V was clipped by 2 bases and J by 7 bases, with 10 bases between them. The CDR3 loop spans 12 amino acids.

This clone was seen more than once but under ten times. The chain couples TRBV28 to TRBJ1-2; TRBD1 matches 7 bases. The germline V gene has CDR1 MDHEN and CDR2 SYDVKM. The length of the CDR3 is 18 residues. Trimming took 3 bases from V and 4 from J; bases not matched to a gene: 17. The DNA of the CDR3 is TGTGCCAGCAGTTTGTCCGCCTGGGGAGGTTCAGGGGGCTATGGCTACACCTTC. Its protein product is CASSLSAWGGSGGYGYTF.

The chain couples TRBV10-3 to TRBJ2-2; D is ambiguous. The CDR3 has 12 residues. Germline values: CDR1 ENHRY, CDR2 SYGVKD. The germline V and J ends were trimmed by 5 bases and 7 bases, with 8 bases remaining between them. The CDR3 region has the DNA TGTGCCATCAGTCCTGCGGTCGGGGAGCTGTTTTTT. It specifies CAISPAVGELFF.

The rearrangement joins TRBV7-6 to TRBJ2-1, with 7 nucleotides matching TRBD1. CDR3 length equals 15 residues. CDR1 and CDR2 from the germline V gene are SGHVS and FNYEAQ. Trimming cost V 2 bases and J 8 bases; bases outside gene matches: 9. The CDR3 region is CASSLWGQRADEQFF. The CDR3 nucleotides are TGTGCCAGCAGCTTATGGGGACAGAGGGCCGATGAGCAGTTCTTC.